This T cell receptor (beta chain) is from a study of cytomegalovirus exposure and HLA in healthy donors. V was shortened by 0 bases and J by 2 bases, with 10 bases between the two germline ends. The CDR3 has 14 residues. Germline assignment: CDR1 GTSNPN and CDR2 SVGIG (reference sequence). A multiplex PCR was run with 60 Vbeta primers and 13 Jbeta primers. Using immunoSEQ multiplex PCR, the repertoire was profiled, and TCRdb retains in-frame clones only, with some absent. Of 200,000 to 250,000 clones listed, about 85% are singletons. Points from the study as a whole: Later on, an analysis tied about 17,000 TCR beta sequences to HLA alleles at 0.05 false discovery rate.

Turning to this clone: Its antigen remains unknown.

The chain has TRBV30 and TRBJ1-2, with D possibly being TRBD1 (5 bases). The sample consisted of PBMCs. This TCR derives from a girl aged 2 to 10 in good health and CMV-seronegative. The CDR3 protein is CAWSVGGVNYGYTF. The CDR3 DNA follows: TGTGCCTGGAGTGTTGGGGGGGTAAACTATGGCTACACCTTC.